The 20 T cell receptor beta chains below all came from one sample that was sequenced in a study of T cell repertoires in cytomegalovirus infection. One entry per CDR3 protein results from TCRdb running MiXCR on the reads. The table has about 260,000 distinct CDR3 sequences, roughly an eighth seen once; the top ten hold roughly 8.7%. Sample: PBMCs. The receptors originated from a human donor in good health (CMV status not recorded). Some clones in this sample may be carry-over from other donors' samples.

The rearrangement uses TRBV5-1 and TRBJ1-5, with D unclear. Germline lookup yields CDR1 SGHRS and CDR2 YFSETQ. Trimming took 0 bases from V and 10 from J, leaving 11 bases between them. The CDR3 spans 13 residues. For the CDR3, the DNA is TGCGCCAGCAGCTTGGGGGAGATGCATCCCCAGCATTTT. Translated: CASSLGEMHPQHF.

At least ten counts were recorded for this clonotype. The V call is TRBV28, the J call TRBJ1-6; D is unclear. Looked up from germline, CDR1 is MDHEN and CDR2 is SYDVKM. This CDR3 has 12 amino acids. Trimming removed 5 bases at V and 6 bases at J, with 5 bases between. CDR3 in DNA: TGTGCCAGCAGTGGCGTTAATTCACCCCTCCACTTT. Translating gives CASSGVNSPLHF.

This chain links TRBV14 with TRBJ2-5; D call uncertain. Germline-derived CDR1 and CDR2 are SGHDN and FVKESK. The CDR3 contains 14 residues. The V and J ends lost 1 base and 2 bases respectively, with 8 bases between them. Here the CDR3 DNA reads TGTGCCAGCAGCCAAGCCCCCGGGCAAGAGACCCAGTACTTC. Translated, it gives CASSQAPGQETQYF.

This clonotype turned up a few times. This chain connects TRBV29-1 to TRBJ2-3; D is perhaps TRBD1 (6 bases). The CDR3 runs to 10 residues. Germline assignment: CDR1 SQVTM and CDR2 ANQGSEA. The CDR3 here is CGTNTDTQYF. CDR3 coding DNA: TGCGGGACAAACACAGATACGCAGTATTTT.

The genes are TRBV6-6 and TRBJ1-3; TRBD1 might be the D (6 bases). This CDR3 is built from 15 residues. Germline CDR1 and CDR2: MNHNY and SVGAGI (reference sequence). The germline V and J ends were trimmed by 10 bases and 0 bases, with 16 bases remaining between them. The CDR3 DNA sequence: TGTGCCACCCTTTGGACAGATTCCTCTGGAAACACCATATATTTT. It encodes CATLWTDSSGNTIYF.

This sequence joins TRBV7-9 and TRBJ2-7; 12 nucleotides line up with TRBD2. The germline V gene has CDR1 SEHNR and CDR2 FQNEAQ (reference sequence). V dropped 6 bases and J dropped 5; count of bases not matched to a gene: 5. The CDR3 is 14 residues long. The CDR3 protein is CASRLLAGGHEQYF. The CDR3 region has the DNA TGTGCCAGCAGGCTACTAGCGGGGGGCCACGAGCAGTACTTC. Supplemented by reference TRBV7-9 and TRBJ2-7, the full variable domain reads DTGVSQNPRHKITKRGQNVTFRCDPISEHNRLYWYRQTLGQGPEFLTYFQNEAQLEKSRLLSDRFSAERPKGSFSTLEIQRTEQGDSAMYLCASRLLAGGHEQYFGPGTRLTVT.

This clonotype appeared many times. The chain employs TRBV6-1 and TRBJ1-2; 8 bases are shared with TRBD1. This CDR3 region has 18 residues. After removal of 6 bases from V and 3 bases from J, the junction contained 18 bases not matched to a gene. Germline CDR1 and CDR2: MNHNS and SASEGT. The CDR3, as DNA: TGTGCCAGCAGCACGAAGGGGCAGGGGGCGAATGCGGACTATGGCTACACCTTC. Translated: CASSTKGQGANADYGYTF.

The J gene is TRBJ2-7, the V gene TRBV6-2 or TRBV6-3, with D uncertain. The CDR3 sequence is 11 residues long. V lost 9 bases to trimming and J lost 7 bases, with 13 bases between them. Germline V CDR1 and CDR2: MNHEY, SVGEGT. The DNA for the CDR3 is TGTGCCAGTCATACCCTGAGGGAGCAGTACTTC. Protein: CASHTLREQYF.

This clonotype was seen more than once but under ten times. This sequence joins TRBV7-8 and TRBJ2-2, with D unclear. V lost 5 bases and J 7 bases, leaving 2 bases between the germline ends. Germline loops: CDR1 SGHVS, CDR2 FQNEAQ. CDR3 size: 10 residues. CDR3 sequence: CASSRGELFF. CDR3 DNA sequence: TGTGCCAGCAGCCGCGGGGAGCTGTTTTTT. Using reference TRBV7-8 and TRBJ2-2 for the parts outside the CDR3, the full variable domain is GAGVSQSPRYKVAKRGQDVALRCDPISGHVSLFWYQQALGQGPEFLTYFQNEAQLDKSGLPSDRFFAERPEGSVSTLKIQRTQQEDSAVYLCASSRGELFFGEGSRLTVL.

This chain joins TRBV29-1 and TRBJ2-1; the match to TRBD1 covers 7 bases. J lost 7 bases, V lost 2 bases, and 20 bases had no gene match. The CDR3 is 18 amino acids. Per the germline V gene, CDR1 is SQVTM and CDR2 is ANQGSEA. CDR3 residues: CSVEPNARIGGPRNEQFF. In DNA, the CDR3 is TGCAGCGTTGAACCGAACGCGCGGATAGGGGGCCCGCGAAATGAGCAGTTCTTC.

This clonotype turned up a few times. The rearrangement links TRBV20-1 to TRBJ1-5; 12 bases map to TRBD1. The germline V gene encodes CDR1 DFQATT and CDR2 SNEGSKA (reference sequence). CDR3 length equals 15 residues. Trimming removed 6 bases from V and 7 bases from J; junction bases left unmatched: 10. As DNA, the CDR3 is TGCAGTGCGGGACAGGGGGCTTTCATAAGACAGCCCCAGCATTTT. Protein: CSAGQGAFIRQPQHF.

This clonotype was observed many times. This sequence joins TRBV7-2 and TRBJ2-7, with 11 bases aligning to TRBD2. There are 14 residues in the CDR3. Germline trimming cut 2 bases from V and 7 bases from J; bases unmatched to any gene: 4. CDR1 and CDR2 from the germline V gene are SGHTA and FQGNSA. This CDR3 reads CASSLLAGGGEQYF. As DNA, the CDR3 is TGTGCCAGCAGCTTACTAGCGGGAGGAGGTGAGCAGTACTTC.

This chain uses TRBV28 with TRBJ2-7; D unclear. The germline CDR1 and CDR2 sequences are MDHEN and SYDVKM. The CDR3 is 17 residues long. Trimming cost V 6 bases and J 3 bases, with 24 bases left between them. CDR3 residues: CASSPPVAQVAVYEQYF. The DNA for the CDR3 is TGTGCCAGCAGCCCACCTGTGGCCCAGGTTGCCGTCTACGAGCAGTACTTC.

About this clonotype itself: A much larger clonotype is one base distant, so this may be a read error. The chain joins TRBV14 to TRBJ1-1; perhaps TRBD1 as D (5 bases). The germline CDR1 and CDR2 sequences are SGHDN and FVKESK. The CDR3 has 16 residues. CDR3 nucleotides: TGTGCCAGCAGCCAAGGGCTAGGGACCATAGACACTGAAGCTTACTTT. Amino acids: CASSQGLGTIDTEAYF.

Ten or more counts support this clonotype. This chain connects TRBV11-2 to TRBJ2-5, with 8 bases that match TRBD1. V lost 6 bases to trimming and J lost 7 bases; unmatched junction nucleotides: 7. From germline, CDR1 is SGHAT and CDR2 FQNNGV. CDR3 length: 13 residues. The CDR3 nucleotides read TGTGCCAGCAGGACCGGGACAGGAGGGACCCAGTACTTC. Translation gives CASRTGTGGTQYF.

The V call is TRBV27, the J call TRBJ1-2; a possible D gene is TRBD1 (5 bases). There are 15 residues in the CDR3. Germline V gives CDR1 MNHEY, CDR2 SMNVEV (reference sequence). V dropped 8 bases and J dropped 7 bases, with 23 bases sitting between them. The CDR3 DNA sequence: TGTGCCAGCGGTGGAGACCCCCGGGGGAGTAGTGGCTACACCTTC. Translation: CASGGDPRGSSGYTF.

The chain recombines TRBV20-1 with TRBJ1-1, with TRBD1 matching 10 bases. The CDR3 spans 15 residues. Unmatched junction bases numbered 11, after V lost 1 base and J lost 9 bases. The germline V gene has CDR1 DFQATT and CDR2 SNEGSKA (reference sequence). The CDR3 DNA reads TGCAGTGCTAGAGGGACAGGGGGTGTTCCCCCCCAAGCTTTCTTT. This codes for CSARGTGGVPPQAFF.

There are many counts of this clonotype. The CDR3 nucleotides are TGTGCCAGCAGCTTGGACGGGTTAAATCAGCCCCAGCATTTT. It encodes CASSLDGLNQPQHF. The rearrangement links TRBV5-6 to TRBJ1-5; D remains unclear. Germline V gene sequence: CDR1 SGHDT, CDR2 YYEEEE. Between the trimmed V and J ends, which lost 0 bases and 4 bases, there was a span of 8 bases. CDR3 length equals 14 residues.

This clonotype was picked up a small number of times. The chain combines TRBV19 with TRBJ1-2; 7 nucleotides line up with TRBD1. This CDR3 is 13 amino acids long. The J segment lost 8 bases and the V segment lost 10 bases, leaving 13 bases of the junction unmatched. CDR1 and CDR2 (germline): LNHDA, SQIVND (reference sequence). The CDR3, as DNA: TGTGCCACAAGACAGGGATTGGGCTACGGCTACACCTTC. Protein product: CATRQGLGYGYTF.

This clonotype has only a few counts. The V gene is TRBV28, the J gene TRBJ2-1, with 10 bases identical to TRBD1. V shed 4 bases and J 3 bases; nucleotides not matched to a gene: 9. CDR3 length: 17 amino acids. The V gene's germline CDR1 is MDHEN and CDR2 SYDVKM. The CDR3 DNA reads TGTGCCAGCAGTTCCAACCCGGGACAGGGGATCTACAATGAGCAGTTCTTC. This codes for CASSSNPGQGIYNEQFF.